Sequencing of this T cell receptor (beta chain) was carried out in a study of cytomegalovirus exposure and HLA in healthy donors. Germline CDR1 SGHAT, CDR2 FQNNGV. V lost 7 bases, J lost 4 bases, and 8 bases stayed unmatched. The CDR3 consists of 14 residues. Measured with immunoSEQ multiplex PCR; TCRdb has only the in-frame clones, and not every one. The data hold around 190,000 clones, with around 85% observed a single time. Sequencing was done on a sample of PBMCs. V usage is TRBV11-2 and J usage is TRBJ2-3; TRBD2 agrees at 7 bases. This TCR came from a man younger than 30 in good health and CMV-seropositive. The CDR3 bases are TGTGCCAGCATCACCTCTGGGGGGGCAGATACGCAGTATTTT. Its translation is CASITSGGADTQYF.